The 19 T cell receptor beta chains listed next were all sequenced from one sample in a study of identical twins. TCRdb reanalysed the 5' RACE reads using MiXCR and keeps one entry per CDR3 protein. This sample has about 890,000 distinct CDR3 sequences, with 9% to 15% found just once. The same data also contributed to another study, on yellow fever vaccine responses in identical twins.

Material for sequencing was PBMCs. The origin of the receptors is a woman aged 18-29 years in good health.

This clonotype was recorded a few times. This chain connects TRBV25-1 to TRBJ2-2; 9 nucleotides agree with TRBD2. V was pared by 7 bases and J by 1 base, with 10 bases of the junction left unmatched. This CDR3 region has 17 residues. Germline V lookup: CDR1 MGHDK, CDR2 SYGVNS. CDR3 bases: TGTGCCAGCATCCGGCTAGCGGGATTTATGAACACCGGGGAGCTGTTTTTT. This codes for CASIRLAGFMNTGELFF.

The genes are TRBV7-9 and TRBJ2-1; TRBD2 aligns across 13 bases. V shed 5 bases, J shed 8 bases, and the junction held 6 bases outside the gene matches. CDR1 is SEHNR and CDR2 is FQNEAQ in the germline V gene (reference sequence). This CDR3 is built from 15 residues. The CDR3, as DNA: TGTGCCAGCAGCCACCGGACTAGCGGGAGCTATGAGCAGTTCTTC. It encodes CASSHRTSGSYEQFF.

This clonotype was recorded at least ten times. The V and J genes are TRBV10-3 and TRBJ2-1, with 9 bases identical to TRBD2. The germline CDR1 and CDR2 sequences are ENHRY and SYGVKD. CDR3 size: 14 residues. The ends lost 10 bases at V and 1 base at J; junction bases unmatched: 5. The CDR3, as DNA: TGTGCCAACCGAGCGGGAGGATCCTACAATGAGCAGTTCTTC. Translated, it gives CANRAGGSYNEQFF.

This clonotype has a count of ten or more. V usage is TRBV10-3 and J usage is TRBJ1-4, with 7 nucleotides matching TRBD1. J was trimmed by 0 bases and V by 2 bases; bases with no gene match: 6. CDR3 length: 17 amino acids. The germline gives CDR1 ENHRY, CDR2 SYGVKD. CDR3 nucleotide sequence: TGTGCCATCAGTGAGAGGGGGCTTGCCGCAACTAATGAAAAACTGTTTTTT. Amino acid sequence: CAISERGLAATNEKLFF.

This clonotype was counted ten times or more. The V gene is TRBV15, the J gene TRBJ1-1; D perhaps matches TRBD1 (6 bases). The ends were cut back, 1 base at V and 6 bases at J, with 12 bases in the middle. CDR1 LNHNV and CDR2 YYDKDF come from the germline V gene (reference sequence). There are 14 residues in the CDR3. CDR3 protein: CATSRAGVGAEAFF. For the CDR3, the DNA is TGTGCCACCAGCAGAGCAGGGGTAGGGGCTGAAGCTTTCTTT.

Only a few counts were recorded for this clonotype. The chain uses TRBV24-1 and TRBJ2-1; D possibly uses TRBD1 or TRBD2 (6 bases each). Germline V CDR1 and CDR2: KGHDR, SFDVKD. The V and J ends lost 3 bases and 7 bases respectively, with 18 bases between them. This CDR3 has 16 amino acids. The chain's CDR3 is CATSDPEGVAGNEQFF. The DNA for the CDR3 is TGTGCCACCAGTGATCCCGAGGGGGTTGCGGGGAATGAGCAGTTCTTC.

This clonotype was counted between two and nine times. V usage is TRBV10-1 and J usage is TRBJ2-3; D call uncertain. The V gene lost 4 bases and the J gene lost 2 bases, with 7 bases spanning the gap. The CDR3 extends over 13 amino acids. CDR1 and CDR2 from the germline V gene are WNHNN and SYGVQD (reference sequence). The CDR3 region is CASSADDTDTQYF. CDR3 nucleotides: TGCGCCAGCAGTGCCGACGACACAGATACGCAGTATTTT.

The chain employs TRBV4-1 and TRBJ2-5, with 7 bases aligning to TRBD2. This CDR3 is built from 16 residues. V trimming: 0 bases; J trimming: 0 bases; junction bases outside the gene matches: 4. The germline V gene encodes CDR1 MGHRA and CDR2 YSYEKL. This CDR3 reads CASSQEFSGDQETQYF. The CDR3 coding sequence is TGCGCCAGCAGCCAAGAGTTCAGCGGGGACCAAGAGACCCAGTACTTC.

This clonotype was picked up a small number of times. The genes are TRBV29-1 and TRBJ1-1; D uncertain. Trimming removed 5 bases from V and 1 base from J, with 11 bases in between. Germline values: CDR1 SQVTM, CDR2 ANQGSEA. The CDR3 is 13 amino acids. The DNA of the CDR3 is TGCAGCGTTTCACGACAAAAGAACACTGAAGCTTTCTTT. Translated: CSVSRQKNTEAFF.

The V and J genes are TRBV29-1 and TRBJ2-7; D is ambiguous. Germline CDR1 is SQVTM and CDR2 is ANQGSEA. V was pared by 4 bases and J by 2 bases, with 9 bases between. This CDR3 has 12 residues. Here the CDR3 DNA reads TGCAGCGTTGTACGTGGGGCCTACGAGCAGTACTTC. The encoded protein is CSVVRGAYEQYF.

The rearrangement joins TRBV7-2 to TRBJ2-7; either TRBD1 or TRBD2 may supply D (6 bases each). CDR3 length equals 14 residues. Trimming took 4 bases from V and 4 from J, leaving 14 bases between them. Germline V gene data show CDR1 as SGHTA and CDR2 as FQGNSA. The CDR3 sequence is CASSSRIGGYEQYF. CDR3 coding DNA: TGTGCCAGCAGCTCTCGAATAGGGGGGTACGAGCAGTACTTC.

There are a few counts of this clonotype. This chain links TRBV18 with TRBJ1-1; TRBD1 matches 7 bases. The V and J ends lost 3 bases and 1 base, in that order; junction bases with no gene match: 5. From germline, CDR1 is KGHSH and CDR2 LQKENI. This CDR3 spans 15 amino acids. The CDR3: CASSPRDSQNTEAFF. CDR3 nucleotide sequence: TGTGCCAGCTCACCGCGGGACAGTCAGAACACTGAAGCTTTCTTT.

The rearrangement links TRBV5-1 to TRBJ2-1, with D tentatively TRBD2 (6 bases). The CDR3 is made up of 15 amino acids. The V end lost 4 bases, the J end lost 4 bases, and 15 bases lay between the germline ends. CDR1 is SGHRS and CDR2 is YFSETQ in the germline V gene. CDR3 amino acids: CASSLRDFLYNEQFF. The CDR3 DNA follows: TGCGCCAGCAGCCTCCGGGACTTTCTATACAATGAGCAGTTCTTC.

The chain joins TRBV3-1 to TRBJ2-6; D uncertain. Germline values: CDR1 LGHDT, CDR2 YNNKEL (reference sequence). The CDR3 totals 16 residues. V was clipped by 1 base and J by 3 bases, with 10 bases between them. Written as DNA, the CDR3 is TGTGCCAGCAGCCAAGCGTCTAAGGTTGGGGCCAACGTCCTGACTTTC. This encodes CASSQASKVGANVLTF. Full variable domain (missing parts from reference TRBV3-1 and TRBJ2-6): DTAVSQTPKYLVTQMGNDKSIKCEQNLGHDTMYWYKQDSKKFLKIMFSYNNKELIINETVPNRFSPKSPDKAHLNLHINSLELGDSAVYFCASSQASKVGANVLTFGAGSRLTVL.

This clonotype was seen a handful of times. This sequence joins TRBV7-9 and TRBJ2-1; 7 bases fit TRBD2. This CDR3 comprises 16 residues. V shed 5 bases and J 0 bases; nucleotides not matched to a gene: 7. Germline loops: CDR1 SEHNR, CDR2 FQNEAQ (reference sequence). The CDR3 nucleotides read TGTGCCAGCAGCGCCACGGGACTATCCTCCTACAATGAGCAGTTCTTC. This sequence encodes CASSATGLSSYNEQFF.

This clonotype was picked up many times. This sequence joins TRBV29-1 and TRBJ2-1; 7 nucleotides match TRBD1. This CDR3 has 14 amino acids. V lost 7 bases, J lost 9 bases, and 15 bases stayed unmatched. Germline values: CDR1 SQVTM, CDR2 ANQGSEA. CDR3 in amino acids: CSATPGQLRGEQFF. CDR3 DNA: TGCAGCGCGACCCCGGGACAGCTGAGGGGTGAGCAGTTCTTC.

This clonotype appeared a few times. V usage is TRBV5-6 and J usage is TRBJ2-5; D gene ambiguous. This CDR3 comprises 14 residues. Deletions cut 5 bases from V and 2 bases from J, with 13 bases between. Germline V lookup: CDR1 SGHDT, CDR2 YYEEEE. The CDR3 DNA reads TGTGCCAGCAGTCCGGGCACTATGCAAGAGACCCAGTACTTC. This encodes CASSPGTMQETQYF.

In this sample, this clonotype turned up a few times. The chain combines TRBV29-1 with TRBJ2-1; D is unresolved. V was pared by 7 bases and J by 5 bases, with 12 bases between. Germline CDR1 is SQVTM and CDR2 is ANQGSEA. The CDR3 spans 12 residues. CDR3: CSARSMNNEQFF. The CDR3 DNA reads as TGCAGCGCCAGAAGTATGAACAATGAGCAGTTCTTC.

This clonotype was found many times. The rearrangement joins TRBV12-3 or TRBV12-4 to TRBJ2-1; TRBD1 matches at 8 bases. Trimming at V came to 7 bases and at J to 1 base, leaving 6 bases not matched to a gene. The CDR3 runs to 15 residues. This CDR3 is CASTVGQGSYNEQFF. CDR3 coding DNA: TGTGCCAGCACCGTAGGACAGGGATCCTACAATGAGCAGTTCTTC.